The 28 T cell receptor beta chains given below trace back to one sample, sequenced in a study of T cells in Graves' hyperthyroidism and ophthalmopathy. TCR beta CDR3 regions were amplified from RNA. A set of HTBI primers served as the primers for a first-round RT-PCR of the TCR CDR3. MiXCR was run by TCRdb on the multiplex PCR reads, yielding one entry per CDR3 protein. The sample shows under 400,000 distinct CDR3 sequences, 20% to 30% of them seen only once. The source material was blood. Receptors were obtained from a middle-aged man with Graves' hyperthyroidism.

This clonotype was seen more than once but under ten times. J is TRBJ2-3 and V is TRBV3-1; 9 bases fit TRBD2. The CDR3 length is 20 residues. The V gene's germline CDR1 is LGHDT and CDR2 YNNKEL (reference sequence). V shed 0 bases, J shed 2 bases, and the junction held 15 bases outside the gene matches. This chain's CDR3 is CASSQDGGVAGEGYTDTQYF. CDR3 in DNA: TGTGCCAGCAGCCAAGACGGGGGAGTAGCGGGAGAAGGCTACACAGATACGCAGTATTTT.

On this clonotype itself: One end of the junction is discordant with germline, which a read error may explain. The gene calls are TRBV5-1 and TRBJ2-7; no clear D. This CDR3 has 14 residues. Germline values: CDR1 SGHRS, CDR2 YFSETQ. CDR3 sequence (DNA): TGCGCCGGCAGCTTGAACTTACGTACTAAAGAGCAGTACTTC. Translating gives CAGSLNLRTKEQYF.

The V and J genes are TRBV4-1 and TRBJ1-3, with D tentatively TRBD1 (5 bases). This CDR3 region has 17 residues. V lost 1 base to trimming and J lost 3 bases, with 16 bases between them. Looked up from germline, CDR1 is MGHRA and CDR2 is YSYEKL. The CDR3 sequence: CASSQALLRTGGNTIYF. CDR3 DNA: TGCGCCAGCAGCCAAGCTCTATTACGAACAGGTGGAAACACCATATATTTT.

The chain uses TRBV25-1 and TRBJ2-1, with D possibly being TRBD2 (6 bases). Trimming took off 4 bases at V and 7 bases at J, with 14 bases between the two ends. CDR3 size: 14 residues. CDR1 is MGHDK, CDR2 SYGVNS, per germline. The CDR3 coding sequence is TGTGCCAGCAGTGCGGAACCTGCGGGAAATGAGCAGTTCTTC. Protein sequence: CASSAEPAGNEQFF.

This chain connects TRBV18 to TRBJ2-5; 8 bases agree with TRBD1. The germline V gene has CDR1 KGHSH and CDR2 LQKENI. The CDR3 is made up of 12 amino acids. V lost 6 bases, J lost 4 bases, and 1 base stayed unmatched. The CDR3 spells CASSGTGETQYF. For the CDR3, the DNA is TGTGCCAGCTCCGGGACAGGAGAGACCCAGTACTTC. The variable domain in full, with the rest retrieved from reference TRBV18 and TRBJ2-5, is NAGVMQNPRHLVRRRGQEARLRCSPMKGHSHVYWYRQLPEEGLKFMVYLQKENIIDESGMPKERFSAEFPKEGPSILRIQQVVRGDSAAYFCASSGTGETQYFGPGTRLLVL.

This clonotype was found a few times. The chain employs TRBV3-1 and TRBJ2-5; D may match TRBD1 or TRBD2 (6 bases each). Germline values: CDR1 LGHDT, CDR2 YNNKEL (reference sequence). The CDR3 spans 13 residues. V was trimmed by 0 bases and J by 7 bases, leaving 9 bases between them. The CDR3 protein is CASSQEGGGTQYF. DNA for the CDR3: TGTGCCAGCAGCCAAGAAGGAGGGGGGACCCAGTACTTC.

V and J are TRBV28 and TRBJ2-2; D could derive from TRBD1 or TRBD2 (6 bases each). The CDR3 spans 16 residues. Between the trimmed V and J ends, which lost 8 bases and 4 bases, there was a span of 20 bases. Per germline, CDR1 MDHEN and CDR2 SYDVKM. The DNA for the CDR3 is TGTGCCAGCGACCAAGGGGGGCAGGTGGGCACCGGGGAGCTGTTTTTT. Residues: CASDQGGQVGTGELFF.

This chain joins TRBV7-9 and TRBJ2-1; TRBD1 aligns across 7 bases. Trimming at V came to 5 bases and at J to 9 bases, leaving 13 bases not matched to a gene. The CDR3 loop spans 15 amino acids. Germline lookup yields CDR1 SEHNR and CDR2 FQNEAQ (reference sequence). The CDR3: CASSLRTGSSGEQFF. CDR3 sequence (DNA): TGTGCCAGCAGCCTCAGGACAGGATCTTCTGGTGAGCAGTTCTTC. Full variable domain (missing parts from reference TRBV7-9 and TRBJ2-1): DTGVSQNPRHKITKRGQNVTFRCDPISEHNRLYWYRQTLGQGPEFLTYFQNEAQLEKSRLLSDRFSAERPKGSFSTLEIQRTEQGDSAMYLCASSLRTGSSGEQFFGPGTRLTVL.

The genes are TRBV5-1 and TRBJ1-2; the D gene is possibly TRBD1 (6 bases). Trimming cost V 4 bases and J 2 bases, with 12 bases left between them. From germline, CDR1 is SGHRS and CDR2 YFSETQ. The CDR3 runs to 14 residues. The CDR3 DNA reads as TGCGCCAGCAGCCTGGACAGCCGGAACTATGGCTACACCTTC. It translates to CASSLDSRNYGYTF.

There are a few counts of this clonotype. CDR3 in amino acids: CASSLEGPDSPLHF. CDR3 coding DNA: TGTGCCAGCAGCTTAGAGGGGCCTGATTCACCCCTCCACTTT. This rearrangement joins TRBV7-3 to TRBJ1-6; weak D call: TRBD1 (5 bases). Germline V gene sequence: CDR1 SGHTA, CDR2 FQGTGA. Deletions cut 2 bases from V and 8 bases from J, with 10 bases between. This CDR3 is built from 14 residues.

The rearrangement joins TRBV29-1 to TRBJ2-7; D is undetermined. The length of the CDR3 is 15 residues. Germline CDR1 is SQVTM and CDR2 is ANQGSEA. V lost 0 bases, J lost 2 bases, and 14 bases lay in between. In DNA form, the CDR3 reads TGCAGCGTTGAAGATCGCGGTCAGGTGCCCTACGAGCAGTACTTC. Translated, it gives CSVEDRGQVPYEQYF.

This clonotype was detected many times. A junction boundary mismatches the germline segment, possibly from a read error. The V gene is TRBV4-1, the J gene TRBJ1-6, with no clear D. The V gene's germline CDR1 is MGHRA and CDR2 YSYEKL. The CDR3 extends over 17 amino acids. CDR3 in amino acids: CASSPRQERSYNSPLHF. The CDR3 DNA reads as TGTGCCAGCAGCCCCCGTCAGGAGAGGTCCTATAATTCACCCCTCCACTTT.

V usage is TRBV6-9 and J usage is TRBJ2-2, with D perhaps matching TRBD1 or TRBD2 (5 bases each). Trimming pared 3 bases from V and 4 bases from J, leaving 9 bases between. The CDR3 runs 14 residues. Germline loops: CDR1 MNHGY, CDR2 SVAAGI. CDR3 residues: CASSYLGPTGELFF. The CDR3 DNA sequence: TGTGCCAGCAGTTACTTGGGACCCACCGGGGAGCTGTTTTTT.

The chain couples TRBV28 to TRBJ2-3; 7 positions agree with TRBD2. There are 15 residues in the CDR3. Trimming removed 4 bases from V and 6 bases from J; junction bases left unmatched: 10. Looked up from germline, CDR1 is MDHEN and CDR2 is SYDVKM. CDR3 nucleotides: TGTGCCAGCAGTTATCTGCGGGGGAGCGGGGATACGCAGTATTTT. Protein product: CASSYLRGSGDTQYF.

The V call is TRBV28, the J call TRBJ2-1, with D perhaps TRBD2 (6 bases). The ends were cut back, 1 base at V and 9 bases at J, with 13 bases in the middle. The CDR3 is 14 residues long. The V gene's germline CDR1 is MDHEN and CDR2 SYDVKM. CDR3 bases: TGTGCCAGCAGTTTATTGGCTAGCGCGGGTGAGCAGTTCTTC. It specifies CASSLLASAGEQFF.

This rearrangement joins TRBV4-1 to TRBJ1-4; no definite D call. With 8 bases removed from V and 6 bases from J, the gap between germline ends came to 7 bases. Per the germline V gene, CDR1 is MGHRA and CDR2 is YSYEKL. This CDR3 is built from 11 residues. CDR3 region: CASGTDEKLFF. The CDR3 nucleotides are TGCGCCAGCGGCACGGATGAAAAACTGTTTTTT.

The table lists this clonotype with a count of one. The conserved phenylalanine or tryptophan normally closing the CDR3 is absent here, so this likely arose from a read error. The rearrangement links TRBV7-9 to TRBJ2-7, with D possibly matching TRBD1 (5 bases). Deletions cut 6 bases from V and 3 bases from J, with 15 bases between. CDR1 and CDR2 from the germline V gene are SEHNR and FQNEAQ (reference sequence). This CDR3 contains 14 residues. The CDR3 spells CASSLAGSGYEQYL. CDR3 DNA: TGTGCCAGCAGTCTGGCAGGGTCAGGCTACGAGCAGTACCTC.

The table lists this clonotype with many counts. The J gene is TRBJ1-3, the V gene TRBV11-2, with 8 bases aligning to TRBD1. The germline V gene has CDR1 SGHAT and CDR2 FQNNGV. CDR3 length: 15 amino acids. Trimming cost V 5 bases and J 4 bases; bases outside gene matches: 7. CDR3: CASSARQGRGNTIYF. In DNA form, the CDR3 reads TGTGCCAGCAGCGCCCGACAGGGGAGGGGAAACACCATATATTTT.

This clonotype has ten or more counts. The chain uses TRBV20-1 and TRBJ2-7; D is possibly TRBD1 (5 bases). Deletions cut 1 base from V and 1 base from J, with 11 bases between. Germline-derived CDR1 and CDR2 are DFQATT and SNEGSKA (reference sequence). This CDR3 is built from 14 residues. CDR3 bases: TGCAGTGCTAGAGGGGCCGACAGTTCCTACGAGCAGTACTTC. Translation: CSARGADSSYEQYF.

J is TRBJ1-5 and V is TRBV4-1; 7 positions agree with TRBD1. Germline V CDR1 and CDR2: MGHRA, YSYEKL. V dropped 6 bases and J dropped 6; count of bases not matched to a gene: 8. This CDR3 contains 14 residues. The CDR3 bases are TGCGCCAGCAGACGTGAGGGGGCGGGTCAGCCCCAGCATTTT. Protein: CASRREGAGQPQHF.

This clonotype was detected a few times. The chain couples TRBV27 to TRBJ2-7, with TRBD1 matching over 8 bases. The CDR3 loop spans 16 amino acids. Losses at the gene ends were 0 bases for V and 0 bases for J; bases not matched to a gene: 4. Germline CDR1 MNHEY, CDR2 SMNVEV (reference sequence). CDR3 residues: CASSLSIGTGSYEQYF. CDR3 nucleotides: TGTGCCAGCAGTTTATCTATTGGGACAGGCTCCTACGAGCAGTACTTC.

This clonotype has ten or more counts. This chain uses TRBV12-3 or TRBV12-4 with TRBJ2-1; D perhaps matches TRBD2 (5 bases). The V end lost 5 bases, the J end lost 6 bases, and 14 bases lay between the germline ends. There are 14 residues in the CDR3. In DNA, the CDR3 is TGTGCCAGCAGTCGAGCGGTCAGAGCCAATGAGCAGTTCTTC. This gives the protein CASSRAVRANEQFF.

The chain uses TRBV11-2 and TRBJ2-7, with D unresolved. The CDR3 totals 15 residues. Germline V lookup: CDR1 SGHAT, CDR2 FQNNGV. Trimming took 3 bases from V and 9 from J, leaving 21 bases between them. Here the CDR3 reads CASSLEMWASSGQYF. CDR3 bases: TGTGCCAGCAGCTTGGAGATGTGGGCGAGCAGTGGGCAGTACTTC.

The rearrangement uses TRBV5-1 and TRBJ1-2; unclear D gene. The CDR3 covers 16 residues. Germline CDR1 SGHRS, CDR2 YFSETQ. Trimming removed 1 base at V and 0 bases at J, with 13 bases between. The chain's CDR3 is CASSLSGVGANYGYTF. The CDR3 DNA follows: TGCGCCAGCAGCTTGTCTGGGGTCGGAGCTAACTATGGCTACACCTTC.

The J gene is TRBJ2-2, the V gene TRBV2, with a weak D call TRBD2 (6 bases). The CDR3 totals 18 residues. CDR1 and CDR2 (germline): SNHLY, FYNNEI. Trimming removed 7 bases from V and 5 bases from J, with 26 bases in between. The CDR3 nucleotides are TGTGCCAGCAACGGACGGGGAGGTTGGTCAAGATATACCGGGGAGCTGTTTTTT. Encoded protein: CASNGRGGWSRYTGELFF.

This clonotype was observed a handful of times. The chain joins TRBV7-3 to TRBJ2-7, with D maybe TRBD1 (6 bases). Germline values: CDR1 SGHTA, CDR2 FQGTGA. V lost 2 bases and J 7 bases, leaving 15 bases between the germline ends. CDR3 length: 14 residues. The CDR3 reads CASSLQGNSGEQYF. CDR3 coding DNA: TGTGCCAGCAGCTTACAGGGGAACTCGGGGGAGCAGTACTTC.

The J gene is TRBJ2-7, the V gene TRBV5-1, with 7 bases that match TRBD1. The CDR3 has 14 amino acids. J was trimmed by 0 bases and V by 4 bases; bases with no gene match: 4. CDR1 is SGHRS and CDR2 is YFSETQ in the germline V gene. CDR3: CASSRDSFSYEQYF. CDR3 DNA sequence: TGCGCCAGCAGCCGGGACAGTTTCTCCTACGAGCAGTACTTC.

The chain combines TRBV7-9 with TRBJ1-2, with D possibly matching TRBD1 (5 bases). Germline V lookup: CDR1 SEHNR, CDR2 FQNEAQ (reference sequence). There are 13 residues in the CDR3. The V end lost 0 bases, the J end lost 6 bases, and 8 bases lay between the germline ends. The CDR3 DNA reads TGTGCCAGCAGCTTAGCCAGGGAGGATGGCTACACCTTC. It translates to CASSLAREDGYTF.